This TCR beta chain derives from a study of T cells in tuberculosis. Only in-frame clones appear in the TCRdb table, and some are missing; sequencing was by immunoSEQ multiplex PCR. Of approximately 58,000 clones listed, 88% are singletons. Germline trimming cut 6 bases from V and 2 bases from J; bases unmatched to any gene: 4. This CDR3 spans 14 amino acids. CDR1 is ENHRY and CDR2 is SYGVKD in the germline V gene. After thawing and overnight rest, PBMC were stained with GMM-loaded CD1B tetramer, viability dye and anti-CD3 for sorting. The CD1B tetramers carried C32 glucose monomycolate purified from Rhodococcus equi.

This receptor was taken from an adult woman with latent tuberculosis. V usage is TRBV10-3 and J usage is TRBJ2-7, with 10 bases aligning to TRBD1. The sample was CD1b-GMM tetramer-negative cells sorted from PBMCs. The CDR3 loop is CAISPGQGTYEQYF. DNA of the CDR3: TGTGCCATCAGCCCGGGACAGGGGACCTACGAGCAGTACTTC.